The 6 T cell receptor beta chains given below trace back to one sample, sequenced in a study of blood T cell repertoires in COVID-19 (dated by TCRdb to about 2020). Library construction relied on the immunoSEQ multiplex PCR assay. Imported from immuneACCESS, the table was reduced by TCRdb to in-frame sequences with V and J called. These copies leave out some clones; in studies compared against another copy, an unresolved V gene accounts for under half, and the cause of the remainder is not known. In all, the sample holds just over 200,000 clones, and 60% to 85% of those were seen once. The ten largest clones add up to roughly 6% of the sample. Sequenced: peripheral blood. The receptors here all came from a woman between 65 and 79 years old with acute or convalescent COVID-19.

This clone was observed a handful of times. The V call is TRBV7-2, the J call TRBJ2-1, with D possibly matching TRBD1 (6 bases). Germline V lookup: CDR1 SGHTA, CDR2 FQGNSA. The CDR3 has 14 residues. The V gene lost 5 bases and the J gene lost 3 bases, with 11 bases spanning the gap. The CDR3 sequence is CASSPRQDYNEQFF. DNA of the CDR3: TGTGCCAGCAGCCCCCGACAGGACTACAATGAGCAGTTCTTC.

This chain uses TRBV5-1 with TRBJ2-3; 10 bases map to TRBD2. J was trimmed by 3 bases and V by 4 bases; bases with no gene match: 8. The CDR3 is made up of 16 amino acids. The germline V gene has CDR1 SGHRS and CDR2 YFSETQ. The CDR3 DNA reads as TGCGCCAGCAGCATCCCGGGACTAGCGATTACAGATACGCAGTATTTT. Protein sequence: CASSIPGLAITDTQYF.

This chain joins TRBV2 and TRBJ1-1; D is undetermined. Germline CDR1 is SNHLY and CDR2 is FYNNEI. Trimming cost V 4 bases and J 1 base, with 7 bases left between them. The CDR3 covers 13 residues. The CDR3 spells CASSGNRNTEAFF. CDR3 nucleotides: TGTGCCAGCAGTGGTAACAGGAACACTGAAGCTTTCTTT.

CDR3 amino acids: CASSWPQVDGFQPQHF. The CDR3 DNA follows: TGTGCCAGCAGCTGGCCCCAGGTTGACGGTTTTCAGCCCCAGCATTTT. This chain joins TRBV21-1 and TRBJ1-5; TRBD1 is the table's D call and was not checked against the DNA. TRBV21-1 is a pseudogene segment. There are 16 residues in the CDR3.

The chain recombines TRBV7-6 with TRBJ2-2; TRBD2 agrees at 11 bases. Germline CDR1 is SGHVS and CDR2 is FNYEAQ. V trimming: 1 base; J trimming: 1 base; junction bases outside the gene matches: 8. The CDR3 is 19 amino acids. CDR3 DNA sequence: TGTGCCAGCAGCTTAGTTGGCCTAGCGGGAGGCCGGAACACCGGGGAGCTGTTTTTT. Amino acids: CASSLVGLAGGRNTGELFF.

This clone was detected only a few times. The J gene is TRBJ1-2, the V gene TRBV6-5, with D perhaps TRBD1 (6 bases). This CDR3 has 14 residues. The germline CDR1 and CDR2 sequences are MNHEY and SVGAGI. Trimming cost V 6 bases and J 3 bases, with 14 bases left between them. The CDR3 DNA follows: TGTGCCAGCAGGAGAACAGGGACGGACTATGGCTACACCTTC. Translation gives CASRRTGTDYGYTF.